One and the same sample provided the 26 T cell receptor beta chains below, sequenced in a study of blood T cell repertoires in COVID-19 (TCRdb year 2020). The library came from the immunoSEQ multiplex PCR assay. Here the immuneACCESS table is served through TCRdb, limited to in-frame sequences with V and J called. Missing clones are a known gap in these copies; in checked studies unresolved V genes cover under half, and the rest lacks a known reason. The sample profile shows 55,000 to 80,000 clones; over 75% of them were found once. About 27% of the sample goes to the ten largest clones. Sequenced sample: peripheral blood. Source of these receptors: a man aged 50 to 59 with acute or convalescent COVID-19.

V gene TRBV5-1 combines with J gene TRBJ2-7, with D perhaps TRBD2 (6 bases). Deletions cut 5 bases from V and 2 bases from J, with 14 bases between. The CDR3 is 14 residues long. Germline V CDR1 and CDR2: SGHRS, YFSETQ. The CDR3 sequence: CASSSGPSTYEQYF. The CDR3 region has the DNA TGCGCCAGCAGTAGCGGACCAAGCACCTACGAGCAGTACTTC.

The chain has TRBV4-1 and TRBJ1-1; the match to TRBD1 covers 7 bases. The V and J ends lost 1 base and 2 bases, in that order; junction bases with no gene match: 7. This CDR3 is 16 amino acids long. The germline V gene has CDR1 MGHRA and CDR2 YSYEKL. In DNA, the CDR3 is TGCGCCAGCAGCCAAGCGACCGGGACAGCCAACACTGAAGCTTTCTTT. Amino acid sequence: CASSQATGTANTEAFF.

The chain employs TRBV7-8 and TRBJ2-5; 9 nucleotides line up with TRBD1. The CDR3 length is 17 residues. V lost 0 bases, J lost 5 bases, and 10 bases stayed unmatched. In germline, CDR1 is SGHVS, CDR2 FQNEAQ. The CDR3 spells CASSLAGEQGAWETQYF. DNA for the CDR3: TGTGCCAGCAGCTTAGCAGGAGAACAGGGGGCATGGGAGACCCAGTACTTC.

The chain couples TRBV5-1 to TRBJ2-4; 7 bases line up with TRBD1. This CDR3 is built from 14 residues. After removal of 4 bases from V and 1 base from J, the junction contained 2 bases not matched to a gene. Germline assignment: CDR1 SGHRS and CDR2 YFSETQ. The CDR3, as DNA: TGCGCCAGCAGCGAACAGGGGGCCAAAAACATTCAGTACTTC. This sequence encodes CASSEQGAKNIQYF.

The chain has TRBV29-1 and TRBJ2-7; TRBD2 is a possible D gene (6 bases). Looked up from germline, CDR1 is SQVTM and CDR2 is ANQGSEA. V dropped 4 bases and J dropped 6 bases, with 16 bases sitting between them. The CDR3 runs to 13 residues. CDR3 region: CSVGPRSLAEQYF. CDR3 DNA: TGCAGCGTTGGCCCCCGGTCACTAGCCGAGCAGTACTTC.

The chain couples TRBV28 to TRBJ2-5; 7 positions agree with TRBD1. V lost 6 bases to trimming and J lost 4 bases; unmatched junction nucleotides: 11. CDR3 length: 15 residues. Germline V gene lookup returns CDR1 MDHEN and CDR2 SYDVKM. CDR3 nucleotide sequence: TGTGCCAGCAGCTCCGGAGGACAGGTGGGAGAGACCCAGTACTTC. It specifies CASSSGGQVGETQYF.

The chain's CDR3 is CASQGAANTGELFF. Written as DNA, the CDR3 is TGTGCCAGTCAGGGGGCGGCGAACACCGGGGAGCTGTTTTTT. This chain joins TRBV9 and TRBJ2-2; 8 bases map to TRBD1. The CDR3 length is 14 residues. Germline CDR1 is SGDLS and CDR2 is YYNGEE. Trimming at V came to 8 bases and at J to 0 bases, leaving 3 bases not matched to a gene. The whole variable domain, remainder taken from reference TRBV9 and TRBJ2-2, is DSGVTQTPKHLITATGQRVTLRCSPRSGDLSVYWYQQSLDQGLQFLIQYYNGEERAKGNILERFSAQQFPDLHSELNLSSLELGDSALYFCASQGAANTGELFFGEGSRLTVL.

The CDR3 DNA reads TGTGCCAGCAGCTTGACCGGCAGGGTCTCCTACGAGCAGTACTTC. This gives the protein CASSLTGRVSYEQYF. V gene TRBV5-6 combines with J gene TRBJ2-7; a weak D match, TRBD1 (5 bases). The length of the CDR3 is 15 residues. V was clipped by 1 base and J by 0 bases, with 11 bases between them. The V gene's germline CDR1 is SGHDT and CDR2 YYEEEE.

The chain is built from TRBV6-5 and TRBJ1-1; D call uncertain. The CDR3 runs to 15 residues. Per germline, CDR1 MNHEY and CDR2 SVGAGI. Trimming took off 0 bases at V and 1 base at J, with 9 bases between the two ends. The CDR3 reads CASSYSGRKNTEAFF. CDR3 coding DNA: TGTGCCAGCAGTTACTCGGGCAGAAAGAACACTGAAGCTTTCTTT.

V and J are TRBV5-4 and TRBJ2-7, with a possible D match to TRBD1 (6 bases). CDR3 length: 15 amino acids. V was cut by 4 bases and J by 1 base, with 15 bases left in between. Germline V CDR1 and CDR2: SGHNT, YYREEE (reference sequence). Here the CDR3 DNA reads TGTGCCAGCAGCCAAATGCAGGGGATGTCCTACGAGCAGTACTTC. It yields the protein CASSQMQGMSYEQYF.

The rearrangement joins TRBV7-9 to TRBJ1-1, with no clear D. Germline V gene lookup returns CDR1 SEHNR and CDR2 FQNEAQ (reference sequence). V was shortened by 5 bases and J by 5 bases, with 12 bases between the two germline ends. This CDR3 contains 13 residues. The CDR3 reads CASSPRRLTEAFF. CDR3 nucleotide sequence: TGTGCCAGCAGCCCCAGAAGATTGACTGAAGCTTTCTTT. Together with reference TRBV7-9 and TRBJ1-1, the CDR3 gives the full variable domain: DTGVSQNPRHKITKRGQNVTFRCDPISEHNRLYWYRQTLGQGPEFLTYFQNEAQLEKSRLLSDRFSAERPKGSFSTLEIQRTEQGDSAMYLCASSPRRLTEAFFGQGTRLTVV.

V is TRBV6-5 and J is TRBJ2-1; 8 positions match TRBD2. Trimming at V came to 0 bases and at J to 8 bases, leaving 9 bases not matched to a gene. CDR1 and CDR2 (germline): MNHEY, SVGAGI. The length of the CDR3 is 16 residues. The CDR3: CASSYSGGGGFDEQFF. The CDR3 nucleotides are TGTGCCAGCAGTTACTCGGGTGGCGGGGGGTTCGATGAGCAGTTCTTC.

The chain employs TRBV19 and TRBJ2-7; possible D gene TRBD1, 6 bases. Germline assignment: CDR1 LNHDA and CDR2 SQIVND (reference sequence). The CDR3 totals 12 residues. V shed 6 bases and J shed 2 bases, with 8 bases lying between them. The CDR3 region is CASSTGTYEQYF. CDR3 DNA: TGTGCCAGTAGCACAGGGACCTACGAGCAGTACTTC. Variable domain in full (rest from reference TRBV19 and TRBJ2-7): DGGITQSPKYLFRKEGQNVTLSCEQNLNHDAMYWYRQDPGQGLRLIYYSQIVNDFQKGDIAEGYSVSREKKESFPLTVTSAQKNPTAFYLCASSTGTYEQYFGPGTRLTVT.

The chain employs TRBV7-8 and TRBJ2-5; weak D call: TRBD1 (7 bases). V lost 4 bases, J lost 4 bases, and 16 bases lay in between. Germline CDR1 is SGHVS and CDR2 is FQNEAQ. The CDR3 runs to 15 residues. The CDR3 sequence: CASSSRNRGGETQYF. Written as DNA, the CDR3 is TGTGCCAGCAGCTCCCGCAACAGGGGAGGAGAGACCCAGTACTTC.

V and J are TRBV5-5 and TRBJ2-5; TRBD2 aligns across 9 bases. The V gene's germline CDR1 is SGHKS and CDR2 YYEKEE (reference sequence). Losses at the gene ends were 3 bases for V and 3 bases for J; bases not matched to a gene: 6. This CDR3 contains 15 residues. The CDR3 DNA sequence: TGTGCCAGCAGCTGGGGGACTAGCTGGGAAGAGACCCAGTACTTC. Translation: CASSWGTSWEETQYF. Variable domain in full (rest from reference TRBV5-5 and TRBJ2-5): DAGVTQSPTHLIKTRGQQVTLRCSPISGHKSVSWYQQVLGQGPQFIFQYYEKEERGRGNFPDRFSARQFPNYSSELNVNALLLGDSALYLCASSWGTSWEETQYFGPGTRLLVL.

This chain joins TRBV19 and TRBJ1-6; D unresolved. V gave up 3 bases and J gave up 0 bases, with 12 bases separating them. CDR3 length equals 17 residues. Germline V CDR1 and CDR2: LNHDA, SQIVND (reference sequence). DNA for the CDR3: TGTGCCAGTAGTATCGCGACAAGCAACTCCTATAATTCACCCCTCCACTTT. This sequence encodes CASSIATSNSYNSPLHF.

The chain links TRBV11-2 to TRBJ1-3; D gene ambiguous. Germline V gives CDR1 SGHAT, CDR2 FQNNGV. V dropped 0 bases and J dropped 0 bases, with 6 bases sitting between them. CDR3 length equals 15 residues. This CDR3 reads CASSLDPVSGNTIYF. In nucleotides, the CDR3 is TGTGCCAGCAGCTTAGATCCAGTCTCTGGAAACACCATATATTTT. The full variable domain, completed using reference TRBV11-2 and TRBJ1-3, is EAGVAQSPRYKIIEKRQSVAFWCNPISGHATLYWYQQILGQGPKLLIQFQNNGVVDDSQLPKDRFSAERLKGVDSTLKIQPAKLEDSAVYLCASSLDPVSGNTIYFGEGSWLTVV.

V is TRBV6-6 and J is TRBJ1-5; TRBD1 agrees at 10 bases. Trimming at V came to 8 bases and at J to 6 bases, leaving 10 bases not matched to a gene. The V gene's germline CDR1 is MNHNY and CDR2 SVGAGI (reference sequence). The CDR3 is 15 residues long. The CDR3 region has the DNA TGTGCCAGCGTTGGAGGACAGGGGGTCGGTCAGCCCCAGCATTTT. Translating gives CASVGGQGVGQPQHF.

In this sample, this clone turned up once. J is TRBJ2-6 and V is TRBV9; 12 positions agree with TRBD1. The length of the CDR3 is 19 residues. J lost 11 bases, V lost 3 bases, and 18 bases had no gene match. Germline V gene sequence: CDR1 SGDLS, CDR2 YYNGEE. For the CDR3, the DNA is TGTGCCAGCAGCGGAGGCGGGACAGGGGGCAATTTTGGGCTGGACGTCCTGACTTTC. It specifies CASSGGGTGGNFGLDVLTF. Together with reference TRBV9 and TRBJ2-6, the CDR3 gives the full variable domain: DSGVTQTPKHLITATGQRVTLRCSPRSGDLSVYWYQQSLDQGLQFLIQYYNGEERAKGNILERFSAQQFPDLHSELNLSSLELGDSALYFCASSGGGTGGNFGLDVLTFGAGSRLTVL.

This chain links TRBV24-1 with TRBJ2-7, with D unresolved. This CDR3 has 12 residues. Germline V lookup: CDR1 KGHDR, CDR2 SFDVKD. Trimming removed 5 bases from V and 3 bases from J, with 7 bases in between. CDR3 nucleotides: TGTGCCACCAGTGGGAGCAGCTACGAGCAGTACTTC. Residues: CATSGSSYEQYF.

This clone was counted a few times. The chain employs TRBV24-1 and TRBJ2-2; maybe TRBD2 (7 bases). Germline V lookup: CDR1 KGHDR, CDR2 SFDVKD. The ends were cut back, 6 bases at V and 4 bases at J, with 14 bases in the middle. This CDR3 comprises 15 residues. Here the CDR3 DNA reads TGTGCCACCAGTTTAGGGGGGGCGATCACCGGGGAGCTGTTTTTT. Encoded protein: CATSLGGAITGELFF.

The chain joins TRBV3-1 (or the pseudogene TRBV3-2) to TRBJ2-4; the D gene is possibly TRBD1 (6 bases). The CDR3 extends over 17 amino acids. Between the trimmed V and J ends, which lost 5 bases and 1 base, there was a span of 18 bases. Germline CDR1 and CDR2: LGHDT and YNNKEL (reference sequence). The CDR3 region is CASSDFTGNVAKNIQYF. The CDR3 DNA sequence: TGTGCCAGCAGCGACTTTACAGGGAATGTGGCCAAAAACATTCAGTACTTC.

On this clone itself: The sample has other DNA sequences that encode this CDR3 too. The chain couples TRBV9 to TRBJ2-7, with D possibly matching TRBD2 (6 bases). Germline V gene data show CDR1 as SGDLS and CDR2 as YYNGEE. The CDR3 runs to 14 residues. Between the trimmed V and J ends, which lost 0 bases and 2 bases, there was a span of 9 bases. Here the CDR3 reads CASSVGGGTYEQYF. The CDR3 nucleotides are TGTGCCAGCAGCGTAGGTGGGGGGACCTACGAGCAGTACTTC.

The rearrangement links TRBV4-1 to TRBJ2-7; 7 bases fit TRBD1. There are 15 residues in the CDR3. J was trimmed by 2 bases and V by 4 bases; bases with no gene match: 8. CDR1 is MGHRA and CDR2 is YSYEKL in the germline V gene. In DNA form, the CDR3 reads TGCGCCAGCAGCCCGAACCGGGACAGCACCTACGAGCAGTACTTC. Translating gives CASSPNRDSTYEQYF.

This sequence joins TRBV7-9 and TRBJ2-1; 9 nucleotides align to TRBD2. Germline values: CDR1 SEHNR, CDR2 FQNEAQ (reference sequence). This CDR3 contains 15 residues. V lost 7 bases and J lost 12; bases outside the gene matches: 16. DNA of the CDR3: TGTGCCAGCAACGAAAGACTAGCGGCGTCTCCTTTGCAGTTCTTC. Translating it yields CASNERLAASPLQFF.

V and J are TRBV19 and TRBJ2-3; 8 bases fit TRBD2. CDR3 length equals 16 residues. Germline CDR1 LNHDA, CDR2 SQIVND (reference sequence). The trim removed 1 base at V and 2 bases at J, leaving 5 bases unmatched. The DNA of the CDR3 is TGTGCCAGTAGTATAGCGGGGGGGCGGAACACAGATACGCAGTATTTT. Translating gives CASSIAGGRNTDTQYF.